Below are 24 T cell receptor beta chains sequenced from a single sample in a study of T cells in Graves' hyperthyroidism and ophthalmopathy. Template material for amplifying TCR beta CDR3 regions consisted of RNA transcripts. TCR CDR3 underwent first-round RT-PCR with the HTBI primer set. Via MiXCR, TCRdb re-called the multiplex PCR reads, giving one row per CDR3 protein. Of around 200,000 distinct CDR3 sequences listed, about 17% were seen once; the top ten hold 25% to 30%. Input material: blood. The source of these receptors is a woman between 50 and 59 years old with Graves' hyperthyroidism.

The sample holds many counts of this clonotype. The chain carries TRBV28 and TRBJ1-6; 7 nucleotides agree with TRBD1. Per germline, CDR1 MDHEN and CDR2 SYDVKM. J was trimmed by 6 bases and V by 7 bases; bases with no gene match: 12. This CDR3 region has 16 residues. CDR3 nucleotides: TGTGCCAGCACCTATTTCCGGGACAGCCGTAATTCACCCCTCCACTTT. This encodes CASTYFRDSRNSPLHF.

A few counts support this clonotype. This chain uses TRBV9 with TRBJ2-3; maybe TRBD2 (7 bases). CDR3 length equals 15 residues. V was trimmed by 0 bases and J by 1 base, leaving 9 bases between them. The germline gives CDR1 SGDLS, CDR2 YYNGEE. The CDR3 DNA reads TGTGCCAGCAGCGTAGCGGGGGGCGGCACAGATACGCAGTATTTT. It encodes CASSVAGGGTDTQYF. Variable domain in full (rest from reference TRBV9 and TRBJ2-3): DSGVTQTPKHLITATGQRVTLRCSPRSGDLSVYWYQQSLDQGLQFLIQYYNGEERAKGNILERFSAQQFPDLHSELNLSSLELGDSALYFCASSVAGGGTDTQYFGPGTRLTVL.

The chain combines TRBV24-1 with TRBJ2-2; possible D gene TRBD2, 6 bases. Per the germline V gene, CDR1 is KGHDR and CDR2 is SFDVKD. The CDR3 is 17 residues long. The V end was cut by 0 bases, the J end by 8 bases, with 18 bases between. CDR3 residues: CATSDLRLGGGTGELFF. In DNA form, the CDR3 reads TGTGCCACCAGTGATTTGCGGTTAGGTGGCGGGACGGGGGAGCTGTTTTTT.

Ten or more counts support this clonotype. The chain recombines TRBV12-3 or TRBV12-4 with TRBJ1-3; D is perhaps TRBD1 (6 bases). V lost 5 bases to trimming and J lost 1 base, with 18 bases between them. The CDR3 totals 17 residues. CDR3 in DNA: TGTGCCAGCAGTCCCGACGCTTGGGGGGCATCTGGAAACACCATATATTTT. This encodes CASSPDAWGASGNTIYF.

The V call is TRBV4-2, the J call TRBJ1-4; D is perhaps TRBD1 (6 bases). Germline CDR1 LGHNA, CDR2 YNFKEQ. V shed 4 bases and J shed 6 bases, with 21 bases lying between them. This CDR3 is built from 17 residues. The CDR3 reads CASSPNLRGGADEKLFF. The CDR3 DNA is TGTGCCAGCAGCCCTAACCTTAGGGGGGGGGCGGATGAAAAACTGTTTTTT.

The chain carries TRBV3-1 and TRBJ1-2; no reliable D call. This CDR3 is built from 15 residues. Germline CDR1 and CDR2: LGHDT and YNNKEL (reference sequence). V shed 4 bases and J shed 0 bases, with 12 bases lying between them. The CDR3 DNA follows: TGTGCCAGCAGCCGGGAGACACGGACTAACTATGGCTACACCTTC. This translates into CASSRETRTNYGYTF.

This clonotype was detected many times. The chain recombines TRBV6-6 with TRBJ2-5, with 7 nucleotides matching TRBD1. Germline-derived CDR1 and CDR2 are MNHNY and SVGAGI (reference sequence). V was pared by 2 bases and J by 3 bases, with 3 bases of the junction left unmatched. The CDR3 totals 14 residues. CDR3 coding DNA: TGTGCCAGCAGTTACCTAGGGACAGAAGAGACCCAGTACTTC. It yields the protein CASSYLGTEETQYF.

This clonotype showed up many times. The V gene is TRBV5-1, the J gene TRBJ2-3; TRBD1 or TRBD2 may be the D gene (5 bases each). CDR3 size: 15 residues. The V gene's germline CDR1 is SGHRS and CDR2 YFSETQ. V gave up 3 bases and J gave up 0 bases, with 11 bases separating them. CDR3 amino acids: CASSSRDGSTDTQYF. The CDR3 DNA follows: TGCGCCAGCAGCTCACGGGACGGAAGCACAGATACGCAGTATTTT.

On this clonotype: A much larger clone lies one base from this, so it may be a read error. The CDR3 coding sequence is TGTGCCAGCAGCCACGGGGTGCGTTGGACAGGGAAGGGCTATGGCTGCACCTTC. This translates into CASSHGVRWTGKGYGCTF. This chain links TRBV3-1 with TRBJ1-2, with 8 bases matching TRBD1. Looked up from germline, CDR1 is LGHDT and CDR2 is YNNKEL (reference sequence). This CDR3 is built from 18 residues.

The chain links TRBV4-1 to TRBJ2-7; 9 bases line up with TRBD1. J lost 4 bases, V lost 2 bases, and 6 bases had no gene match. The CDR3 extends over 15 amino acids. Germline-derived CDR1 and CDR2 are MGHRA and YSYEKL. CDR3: CASSQFGQGMYEQYF. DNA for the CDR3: TGCGCCAGCAGCCAATTTGGACAGGGGATGTACGAGCAGTACTTC.

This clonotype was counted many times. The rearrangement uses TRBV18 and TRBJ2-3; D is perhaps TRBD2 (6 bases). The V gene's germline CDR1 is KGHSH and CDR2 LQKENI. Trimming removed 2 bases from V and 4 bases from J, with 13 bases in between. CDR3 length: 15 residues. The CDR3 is CASSPAPGGPDTQYF. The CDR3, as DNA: TGTGCCAGCTCACCAGCACCCGGGGGTCCAGATACGCAGTATTTT. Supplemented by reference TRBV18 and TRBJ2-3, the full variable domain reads NAGVMQNPRHLVRRRGQEARLRCSPMKGHSHVYWYRQLPEEGLKFMVYLQKENIIDESGMPKERFSAEFPKEGPSILRIQQVVRGDSAAYFCASSPAPGGPDTQYFGPGTRLTVL.

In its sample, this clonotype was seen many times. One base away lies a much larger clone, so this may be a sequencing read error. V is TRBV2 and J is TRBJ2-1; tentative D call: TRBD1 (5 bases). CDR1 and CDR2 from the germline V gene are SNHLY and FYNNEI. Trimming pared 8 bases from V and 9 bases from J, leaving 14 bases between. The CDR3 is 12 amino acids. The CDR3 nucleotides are TGTGCCAGCGGAATTCAGGGCTCTGAGCAGTTCTTC. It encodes CASGIQGSEQFF.

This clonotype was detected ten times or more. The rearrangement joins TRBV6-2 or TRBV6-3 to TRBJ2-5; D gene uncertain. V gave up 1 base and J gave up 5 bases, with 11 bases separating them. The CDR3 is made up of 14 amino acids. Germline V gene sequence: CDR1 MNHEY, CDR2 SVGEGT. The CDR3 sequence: CASSYLGPDETQYF. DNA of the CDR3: TGTGCCAGCAGTTACTTAGGACCGGACGAGACCCAGTACTTC.

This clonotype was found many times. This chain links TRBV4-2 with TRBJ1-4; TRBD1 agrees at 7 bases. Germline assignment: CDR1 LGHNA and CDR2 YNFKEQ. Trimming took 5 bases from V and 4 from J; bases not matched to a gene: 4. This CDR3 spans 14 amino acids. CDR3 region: CASSRGQINEKLFF. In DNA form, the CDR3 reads TGTGCCAGCAGCAGGGGACAGATTAATGAAAAACTGTTTTTT.

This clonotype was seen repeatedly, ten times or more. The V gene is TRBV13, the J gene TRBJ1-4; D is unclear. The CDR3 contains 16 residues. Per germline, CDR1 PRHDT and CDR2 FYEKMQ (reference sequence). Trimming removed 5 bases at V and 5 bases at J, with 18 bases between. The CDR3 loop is CASSLFAEGYNEKLFF. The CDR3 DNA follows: TGTGCCAGCAGCCTATTTGCGGAGGGATACAATGAAAAACTGTTTTTT.

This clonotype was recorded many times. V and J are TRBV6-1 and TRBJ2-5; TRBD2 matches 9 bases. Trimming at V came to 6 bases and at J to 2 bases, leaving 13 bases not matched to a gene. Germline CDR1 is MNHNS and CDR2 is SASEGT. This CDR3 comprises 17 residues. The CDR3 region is CASSPPPGLALQETQYF. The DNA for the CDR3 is TGTGCCAGCAGCCCCCCCCCAGGACTAGCGTTACAAGAGACCCAGTACTTC.

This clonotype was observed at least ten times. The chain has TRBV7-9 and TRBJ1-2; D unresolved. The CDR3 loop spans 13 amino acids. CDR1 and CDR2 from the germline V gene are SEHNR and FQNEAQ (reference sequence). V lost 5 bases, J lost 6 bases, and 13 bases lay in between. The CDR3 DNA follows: TGTGCCAGCAGCCCAGCGTTGGTGGATGGCTACACCTTC. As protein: CASSPALVDGYTF.

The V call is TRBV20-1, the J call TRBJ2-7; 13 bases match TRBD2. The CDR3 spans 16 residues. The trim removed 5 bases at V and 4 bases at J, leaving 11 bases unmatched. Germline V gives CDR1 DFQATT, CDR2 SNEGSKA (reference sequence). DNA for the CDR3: TGCAGTGCTCTGACTAGCGGGGGGCTCTTTTCGTACGAGCAGTACTTC. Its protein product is CSALTSGGLFSYEQYF.

CDR3 protein: CASSPRTGGAKNIQYF. The CDR3 nucleotides read TGTGCCAGCAGCCCCCGGACAGGGGGAGCCAAAAACATTCAGTACTTC. The chain recombines TRBV9 with TRBJ2-4; the match to TRBD1 covers 10 bases. The germline gives CDR1 SGDLS, CDR2 YYNGEE. J was trimmed by 0 bases and V by 4 bases; bases with no gene match: 4. The CDR3 contains 16 residues.

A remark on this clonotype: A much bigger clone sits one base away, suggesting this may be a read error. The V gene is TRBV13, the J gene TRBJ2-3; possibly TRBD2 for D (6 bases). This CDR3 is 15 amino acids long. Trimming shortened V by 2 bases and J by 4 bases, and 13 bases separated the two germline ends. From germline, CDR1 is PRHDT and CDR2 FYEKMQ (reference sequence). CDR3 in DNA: TGTGCCAGCAGCTTATGGCGGGAAAACGCAGATACGCAGTATTTT. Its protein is CASSLWRENADTQYF.

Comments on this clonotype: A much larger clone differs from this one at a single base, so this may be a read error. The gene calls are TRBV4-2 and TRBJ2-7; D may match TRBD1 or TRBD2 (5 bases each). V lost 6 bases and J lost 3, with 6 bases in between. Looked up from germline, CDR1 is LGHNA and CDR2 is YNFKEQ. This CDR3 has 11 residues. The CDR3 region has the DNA TGTGCCAGCAGGGGGGACTACGAGCAGTACTTC. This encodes CASRGDYEQYF.

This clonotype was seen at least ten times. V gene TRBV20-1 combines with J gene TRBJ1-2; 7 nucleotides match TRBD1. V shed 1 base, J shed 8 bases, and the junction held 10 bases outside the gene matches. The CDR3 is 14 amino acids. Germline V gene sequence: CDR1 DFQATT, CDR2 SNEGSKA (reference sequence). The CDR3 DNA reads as TGCAGTGCTAGAGCATACCAGGGGGACTGGGGCTACACCTTC. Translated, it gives CSARAYQGDWGYTF.

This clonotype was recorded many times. CDR3 bases: TGTGCCAGCAGTTTAACCCCGCAGGGGCCTACTGGGGCCAACGTCCTGACTTTC. Translated, it gives CASSLTPQGPTGANVLTF. The chain carries TRBV12-3 or TRBV12-4 and TRBJ2-6, with TRBD1 as a possible D gene (6 bases). Trimming shortened V by 2 bases and J by 2 bases, and 16 bases separated the two germline ends. This CDR3 region has 18 residues.

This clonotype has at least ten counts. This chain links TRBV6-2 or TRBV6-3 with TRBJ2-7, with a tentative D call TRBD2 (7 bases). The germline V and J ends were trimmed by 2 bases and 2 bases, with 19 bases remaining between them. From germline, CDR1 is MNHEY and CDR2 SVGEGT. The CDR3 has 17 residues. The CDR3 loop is CASSYPPYREGAYEQYF. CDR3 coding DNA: TGTGCCAGCAGTTACCCCCCCTACAGGGAGGGCGCCTACGAGCAGTACTTC.